These 25 T cell receptor beta chains were sequenced from one sample in a study of T cell responses to AZD1222 COVID-19 vaccine. Assay: immunoSEQ multiplex PCR; the TCRdb copy retains only in-frame clones and omits some. The sample has about 59,000 clones, 75% to 90% seen once. Sequenced here: peripheral blood, sampled 28 days after the second AZD1222 dose. These receptors came from an adult who received the AZD1222 COVID-19 vaccine.

The chain couples TRBV10-2 to TRBJ1-2, with 10 bases fitting TRBD1. After removal of 8 bases from V and 4 bases from J, the junction contained 10 bases not matched to a gene. There are 15 residues in the CDR3. Germline V CDR1 and CDR2: WSHSY, SAAADI. CDR3 coding DNA: TGCGCCAGCGACGGGGACAGGGGTATGAGCTATGGCTACACCTTC. Its protein product is CASDGDRGMSYGYTF.

V usage is TRBV18 and J usage is TRBJ2-2, with D tentatively TRBD2 (6 bases). Trimming stripped 3 bases from V and 8 bases from J, with 16 bases between. Per germline, CDR1 KGHSH and CDR2 LQKENI. The CDR3 is 15 residues long. In DNA form, the CDR3 reads TGTGCCAGCTCACCGGGGACTGTGCGGAGTGGGGAGCTGTTTTTT. Translating gives CASSPGTVRSGELFF. Drawing the rest from reference TRBV18 and TRBJ2-2, the complete variable domain is NAGVMQNPRHLVRRRGQEARLRCSPMKGHSHVYWYRQLPEEGLKFMVYLQKENIIDESGMPKERFSAEFPKEGPSILRIQQVVRGDSAAYFCASSPGTVRSGELFFGEGSRLTVL.

The J gene is TRBJ1-1, the V gene TRBV7-2; TRBD1 matches at 8 bases. This CDR3 is built from 14 residues. The V and J ends lost 6 bases and 0 bases, in that order; junction bases with no gene match: 3. Germline CDR1 is SGHTA and CDR2 is FQGNSA. This CDR3 reads CASRTGEMNTEAFF. The DNA of the CDR3 is TGTGCCAGCAGGACAGGGGAAATGAACACTGAAGCTTTCTTT. Together with reference TRBV7-2 and TRBJ1-1, the CDR3 gives the full variable domain: GAGVSQSPSNKVTEKGKDVELRCDPISGHTALYWYRQSLGQGLEFLIYFQGNSAPDKSGLPSDRFSAERTGGSVSTLTIQRTQQEDSAVYLCASRTGEMNTEAFFGQGTRLTVV.

The CDR3 reads CASSSPGGAEAFF. The CDR3 nucleotides are TGTGCCAGCAGTTCCCCAGGGGGCGCTGAAGCTTTCTTT. The chain recombines TRBV9 with TRBJ1-1; TRBD1 matches 8 bases. Looked up from germline, CDR1 is SGDLS and CDR2 is YYNGEE. The length of the CDR3 is 13 residues. After removal of 5 bases from V and 6 bases from J, the junction contained 6 bases not matched to a gene. Looking up the rest from reference TRBV9 and TRBJ1-1 gives the full variable domain: DSGVTQTPKHLITATGQRVTLRCSPRSGDLSVYWYQQSLDQGLQFLIQYYNGEERAKGNILERFSAQQFPDLHSELNLSSLELGDSALYFCASSSPGGAEAFFGQGTRLTVV.

The CDR3 sequence is CTSSQDSANYGYTF. The CDR3 DNA reads TGCACCAGCAGCCAAGATTCAGCTAACTATGGCTACACCTTC. The V call is TRBV1, the J call TRBJ1-2; no check of the table's D call, TRBD1, against the DNA was made. TRBV1 is recorded as a pseudogene. The CDR3 loop spans 14 amino acids.

The chain joins TRBV19 to TRBJ1-1; no clear D gene. Per the germline V gene, CDR1 is LNHDA and CDR2 is SQIVND (reference sequence). This CDR3 is built from 14 residues. The V end lost 6 bases, the J end lost 1 base, and 12 bases lay between the germline ends. In DNA form, the CDR3 reads TGTGCCAGTAGGCCGTCGGGGAGGAACACTGAAGCTTTCTTT. Its translation: CASRPSGRNTEAFF.

The chain combines TRBV7-2 with TRBJ2-3; D unclear. Germline-derived CDR1 and CDR2 are SGHTA and FQGNSA. V was shortened by 1 base and J by 3 bases, with 11 bases between the two germline ends. This CDR3 is built from 15 residues. This chain's CDR3 is CASSLDLETTDTQYF. CDR3 coding DNA: TGTGCCAGCAGCTTAGATCTGGAGACAACAGATACGCAGTATTTT.

The chain couples TRBV6-5 to TRBJ2-7, with 14 bases aligning to TRBD2. The CDR3 contains 15 residues. Germline CDR1 and CDR2: MNHEY and SVGAGI. Losses at the gene ends were 0 bases for V and 5 bases for J; bases not matched to a gene: 0. Written as DNA, the CDR3 is TGTGCCAGCAGTTACTCGGGACTAGCGGGGGACGAGCAGTACTTC. Translation gives CASSYSGLAGDEQYF.

The chain joins TRBV30 to TRBJ2-7; 13 nucleotides line up with TRBD2. The CDR3 length is 16 residues. The trim removed 0 bases at V and 5 bases at J, leaving 7 bases unmatched. In germline, CDR1 is GTSNPN, CDR2 SVGIG (reference sequence). CDR3 DNA: TGTGCCTGGAGTGTACAGAGACTAGCGGGGGGCGACGAGCAGTACTTC. Translation: CAWSVQRLAGGDEQYF.

The CDR3 DNA reads as TGTGCCAGCAGTCTAAGGACAGGGGTCACAGATACGCAGTATTTT. This sequence encodes CASSLRTGVTDTQYF. V usage is TRBV28 and J usage is TRBJ2-3; 9 nucleotides line up with TRBD1. The CDR3 runs 15 residues. Germline CDR1 is MDHEN and CDR2 is SYDVKM. The V and J ends lost 5 bases and 2 bases, in that order; junction bases with no gene match: 5.

The genes are TRBV3-1 (or the pseudogene TRBV3-2) and TRBJ2-3; D is ambiguous. The germline V and J ends were trimmed by 5 bases and 6 bases, with 9 bases remaining between them. This CDR3 is 12 amino acids long. Germline CDR1 is LGHDT and CDR2 is YNNKEL (reference sequence). The CDR3 DNA follows: TGTGCCAGCAGCGAGGCTCGGGATACGCAGTATTTT. Amino acids: CASSEARDTQYF.

This chain joins TRBV6-5 and TRBJ2-2, with unresolved D. V dropped 7 bases and J dropped 3 bases, with 15 bases sitting between them. CDR1 and CDR2 from the germline V gene are MNHEY and SVGAGI. There are 15 residues in the CDR3. CDR3 loop: CASTLKMIHTGELFF. Here the CDR3 DNA reads TGTGCCAGCACCCTCAAGATGATTCACACCGGGGAGCTGTTTTTT.

The V and J genes are TRBV11-2 and TRBJ2-3, with 8 bases fitting TRBD2. CDR3 size: 16 residues. V was clipped by 6 bases and J by 2 bases; unmatched bases: 10. CDR1 and CDR2 from the germline V gene are SGHAT and FQNNGV. CDR3 region: CASSSAGTRHTDTQYF. The CDR3 region has the DNA TGTGCCAGCAGTTCAGCCGGGACTAGACACACAGATACGCAGTATTTT.

The chain couples TRBV5-1 to TRBJ2-7; unclear D gene. This CDR3 comprises 13 residues. From germline, CDR1 is SGHRS and CDR2 YFSETQ. Trimming removed 3 bases at V and 5 bases at J, with 12 bases between. The CDR3 DNA reads TGCGCCAGCAGCTACGACAATTTTGACGAGCAGTACTTC. This encodes CASSYDNFDEQYF.

The V call is TRBV5-8, the J call TRBJ1-1; D ambiguous. Between the trimmed V and J ends, which lost 2 bases and 0 bases, there was a span of 8 bases. CDR1 SGHTS and CDR2 YDEGEE come from the germline V gene. CDR3 length: 14 residues. The DNA for the CDR3 is TGTGCCAGCAGCTTTGCGGGCGTGAACACTGAAGCTTTCTTT. Amino acids: CASSFAGVNTEAFF. The full variable domain, in which reference TRBV5-8 and TRBJ1-1 provide the parts outside the CDR3, is EAGVTQSPTHLIKTRGQQATLRCSPISGHTSVYWYQQALGLGLQFLLWYDEGEERNRGNFPPRFSGRQFPNYSSELNVNALELEDSALYLCASSFAGVNTEAFFGQGTRLTVV.

J is TRBJ1-3 and V is TRBV19; TRBD1 might be the D (5 bases). Trimming pared 3 bases from V and 0 bases from J, leaving 18 bases between. The germline CDR1 and CDR2 sequences are LNHDA and SQIVND (reference sequence). The CDR3 sequence is 18 residues long. CDR3 bases: TGTGCCAGTAGTATCCTACCAATGACAGACTTCTCTGGAAACACCATATATTTT. Translated: CASSILPMTDFSGNTIYF. Drawing the rest from reference TRBV19 and TRBJ1-3, the complete variable domain is DGGITQSPKYLFRKEGQNVTLSCEQNLNHDAMYWYRQDPGQGLRLIYYSQIVNDFQKGDIAEGYSVSREKKESFPLTVTSAQKNPTAFYLCASSILPMTDFSGNTIYFGEGSWLTVV.

The chain has TRBV28 and TRBJ1-2; D unclear. This CDR3 region has 12 residues. CDR1 and CDR2 from the germline V gene are MDHEN and SYDVKM. V was trimmed by 10 bases and J by 5 bases, leaving 14 bases between them. The CDR3 DNA reads TGTGCCACCGACCGGACGGCTTATGGCTACACCTTC. Residues: CATDRTAYGYTF.

The rearrangement joins TRBV29-1 to TRBJ1-2; no reliable D call. V shed 4 bases and J shed 6 bases, with 9 bases lying between them. The V gene's germline CDR1 is SQVTM and CDR2 ANQGSEA. The CDR3 has 11 amino acids. The CDR3 region has the DNA TGCAGCGTTGGAGGGTTCGATGGCTACACCTTC. Residues: CSVGGFDGYTF. The complete variable domain, with remaining parts taken from reference TRBV29-1 and TRBJ1-2, reads SAVISQKPSRDICQRGTSLTIQCQVDSQVTMMFWYRQQPGQSLTLIATANQGSEATYESGFVIDKFPISRPNLTFSTLTVSNMSPEDSSIYLCSVGGFDGYTFGSGTRLTVV.

CDR3 sequence reads: CASSPPLAGGDTQYF. For the CDR3, the DNA is TGTGCCAGCTCACCACCACTAGCGGGGGGAGATACGCAGTATTTT. The genes are TRBV18 and TRBJ2-3; 12 bases are a match to TRBD2. This CDR3 contains 15 residues. CDR1 KGHSH and CDR2 LQKENI come from the germline V gene. With V trimmed by 0 bases and J by 5 bases, 0 bases remained unmatched.

The chain uses TRBV6-5 and TRBJ1-5; D is undetermined. The CDR3 is 14 amino acids. The germline gives CDR1 MNHEY, CDR2 SVGAGI. The V gene lost 8 bases and the J gene lost 7 bases, with 18 bases spanning the gap. As DNA, the CDR3 is TGTGCCAGCCATACGGGAGGCGGAGGACAGCCCCAGCATTTT. Its translation: CASHTGGGGQPQHF.

This sequence joins TRBV5-1 and TRBJ2-1; tentative D call: TRBD1 (6 bases). Germline V gene lookup returns CDR1 SGHRS and CDR2 YFSETQ. The CDR3 extends over 14 amino acids. With 3 bases removed from V and 9 bases from J, the gap between germline ends came to 16 bases. The CDR3 sequence: CASSSGTGISEQFF. CDR3 DNA: TGCGCCAGCAGCTCCGGAACAGGGATTAGTGAGCAGTTCTTC.

This chain connects TRBV6-5 to TRBJ2-1, with D perhaps matching TRBD2 (6 bases). The CDR3 runs 14 residues. Germline loops: CDR1 MNHEY, CDR2 SVGAGI. Trimming left V 2 bases short and J 5 bases short, with 10 bases between. In DNA form, the CDR3 reads TGTGCCAGCAGTTACCTACTAGCCCACAATGAGCAGTTCTTC. It codes for CASSYLLAHNEQFF.

This sequence joins TRBV28 and TRBJ1-1; 8 bases fit TRBD1. CDR3 length: 14 amino acids. The V and J ends lost 5 bases and 4 bases, in that order; junction bases with no gene match: 6. Germline CDR1 reads MDHEN; CDR2 reads SYDVKM. Written as DNA, the CDR3 is TGTGCCAGCAGTCCGCAGGGGGCTAGCACTGAAGCTTTCTTT. Translated: CASSPQGASTEAFF. Drawing the rest from reference TRBV28 and TRBJ1-1, the complete variable domain is DVKVTQSSRYLVKRTGEKVFLECVQDMDHENMFWYRQDPGLGLRLIYFSYDVKMKEKGDIPEGYSVSREKKERFSLILESASTNQTSMYLCASSPQGASTEAFFGQGTRLTVV.

V gene TRBV24-1 combines with J gene TRBJ1-5, with TRBD1 identical over 7 bases. The CDR3 is 16 amino acids. Germline CDR1 KGHDR, CDR2 SFDVKD. J lost 2 bases, V lost 3 bases, and 6 bases had no gene match. This CDR3 reads CATSDPTGDGNQPQHF. CDR3 nucleotides: TGTGCCACCAGTGATCCAACAGGGGACGGCAATCAGCCCCAGCATTTT.

The chain joins TRBV9 to TRBJ2-5; D is uncertain. The CDR3 runs to 13 residues. Germline lookup yields CDR1 SGDLS and CDR2 YYNGEE. V lost 3 bases and J 2 bases, leaving 8 bases between the germline ends. DNA of the CDR3: TGTGCCAGCAGCGCTGACTGGCAAGAGACCCAGTACTTC. Its translation: CASSADWQETQYF.